This T cell receptor (beta chain) emerged from a study of response to subunit inactivated influenza vaccine. TCRdb re-derived calls from the RT-PCR reads in MiXCR, one entry per CDR3 protein. The data contain roughly 760,000 distinct CDR3 sequences, about 20% of them singletons. Unmatched junction bases numbered 8, after V lost 5 bases and J lost 7 bases. CDR3 length: 14 amino acids. Overall study findings and caveats: A suggestion made by the authors is that each seasonal influenza vaccination recruits few new T cells.

As concerns this clonotype: The antigen is unknown.

This chain joins TRBV12-3 or TRBV12-4 and TRBJ2-7, with 10 bases matching TRBD2. The material sequenced was PBMCs from blood, taken about 5 days after vaccination. This TCR came from a man aged 45-60 years who received an inactivated influenza vaccine. CDR3 region: CASSGLAAPGEQYF. CDR3 DNA sequence: TGTGCCAGCAGTGGACTAGCGGCTCCTGGGGAGCAGTACTTC.